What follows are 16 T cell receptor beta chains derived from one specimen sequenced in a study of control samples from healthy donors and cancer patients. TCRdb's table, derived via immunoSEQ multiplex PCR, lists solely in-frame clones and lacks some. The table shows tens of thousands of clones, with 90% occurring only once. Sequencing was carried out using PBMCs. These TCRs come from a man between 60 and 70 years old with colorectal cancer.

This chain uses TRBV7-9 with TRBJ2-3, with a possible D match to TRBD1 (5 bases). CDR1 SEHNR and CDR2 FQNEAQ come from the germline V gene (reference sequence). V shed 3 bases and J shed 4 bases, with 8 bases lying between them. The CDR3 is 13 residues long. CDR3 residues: CASSFEGADTQYF. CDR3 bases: TGTGCCAGCAGCTTTGAAGGGGCAGATACGCAGTATTTT. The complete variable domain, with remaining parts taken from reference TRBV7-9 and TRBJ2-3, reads DTGVSQNPRHKITKRGQNVTFRCDPISEHNRLYWYRQTLGQGPEFLTYFQNEAQLEKSRLLSDRFSAERPKGSFSTLEIQRTEQGDSAMYLCASSFEGADTQYFGPGTRLTVL.

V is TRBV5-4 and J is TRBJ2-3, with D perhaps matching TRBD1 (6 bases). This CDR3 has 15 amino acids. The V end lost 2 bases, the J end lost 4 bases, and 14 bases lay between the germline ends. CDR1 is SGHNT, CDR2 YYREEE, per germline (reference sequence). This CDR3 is CASSLTQGSADTQYF. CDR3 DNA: TGTGCCAGCAGCTTAACTCAGGGGAGCGCAGATACGCAGTATTTT.

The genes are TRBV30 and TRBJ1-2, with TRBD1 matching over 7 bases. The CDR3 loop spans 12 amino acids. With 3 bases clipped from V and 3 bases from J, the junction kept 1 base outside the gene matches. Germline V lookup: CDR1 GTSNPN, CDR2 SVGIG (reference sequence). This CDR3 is CAWRGQHYGYTF. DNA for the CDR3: TGTGCCTGGAGGGGACAGCACTATGGCTACACCTTC. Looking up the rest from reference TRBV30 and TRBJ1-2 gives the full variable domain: SQTIHQWPATLVQPVGSPLSLECTVEGTSNPNLYWYRQAAGRGLQLLFYSVGIGQISSEVPQNLSASRPQDRQFILSSKKLLLSDSGFYLCAWRGQHYGYTFGSGTRLTVV.

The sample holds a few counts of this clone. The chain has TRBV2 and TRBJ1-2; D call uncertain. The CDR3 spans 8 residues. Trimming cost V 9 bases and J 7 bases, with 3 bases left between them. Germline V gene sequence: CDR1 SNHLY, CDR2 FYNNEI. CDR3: CARGGYTF. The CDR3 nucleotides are TGTGCCAGAGGTGGCTACACCTTC.

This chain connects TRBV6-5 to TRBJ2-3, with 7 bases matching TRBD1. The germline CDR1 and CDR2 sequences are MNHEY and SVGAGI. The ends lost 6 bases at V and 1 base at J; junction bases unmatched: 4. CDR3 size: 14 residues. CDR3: CASRRTGRTDTQYF. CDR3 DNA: TGTGCCAGCAGGCGGACAGGCCGCACAGATACGCAGTATTTT.

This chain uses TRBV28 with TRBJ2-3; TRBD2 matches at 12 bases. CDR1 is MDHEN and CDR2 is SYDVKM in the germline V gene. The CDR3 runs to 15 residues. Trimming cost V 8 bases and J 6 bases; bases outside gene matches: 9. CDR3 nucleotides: TGTGCCAGCGATTCTAGCGGGGGGGCGCGCGATACGCAGTATTTT. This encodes CASDSSGGARDTQYF. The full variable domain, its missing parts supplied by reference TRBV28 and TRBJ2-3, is DVKVTQSSRYLVKRTGEKVFLECVQDMDHENMFWYRQDPGLGLRLIYFSYDVKMKEKGDIPEGYSVSREKKERFSLILESASTNQTSMYLCASDSSGGARDTQYFGPGTRLTVL.

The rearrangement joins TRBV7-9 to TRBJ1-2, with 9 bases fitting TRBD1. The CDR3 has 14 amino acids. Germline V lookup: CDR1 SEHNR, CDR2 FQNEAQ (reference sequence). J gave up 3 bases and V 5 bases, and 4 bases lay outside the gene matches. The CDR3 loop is CASSPGQGDYGYTF. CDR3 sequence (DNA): TGTGCCAGCAGCCCGGGACAGGGCGACTATGGCTACACCTTC. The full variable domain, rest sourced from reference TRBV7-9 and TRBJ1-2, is DTGVSQNPRHKITKRGQNVTFRCDPISEHNRLYWYRQTLGQGPEFLTYFQNEAQLEKSRLLSDRFSAERPKGSFSTLEIQRTEQGDSAMYLCASSPGQGDYGYTFGSGTRLTVV.

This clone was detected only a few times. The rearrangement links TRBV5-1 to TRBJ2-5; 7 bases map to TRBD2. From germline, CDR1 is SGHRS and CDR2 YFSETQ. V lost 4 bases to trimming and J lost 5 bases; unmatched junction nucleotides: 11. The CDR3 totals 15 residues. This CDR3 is CASSTGGGASETQYF. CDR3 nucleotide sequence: TGCGCCAGCAGCACGGGAGGAGGGGCCTCGGAGACCCAGTACTTC.

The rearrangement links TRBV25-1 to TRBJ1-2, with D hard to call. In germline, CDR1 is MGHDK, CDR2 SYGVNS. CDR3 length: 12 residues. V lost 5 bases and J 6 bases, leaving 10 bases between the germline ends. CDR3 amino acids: CASSTYGDGYTF. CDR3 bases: TGTGCCAGCAGTACCTACGGGGATGGCTACACCTTC.

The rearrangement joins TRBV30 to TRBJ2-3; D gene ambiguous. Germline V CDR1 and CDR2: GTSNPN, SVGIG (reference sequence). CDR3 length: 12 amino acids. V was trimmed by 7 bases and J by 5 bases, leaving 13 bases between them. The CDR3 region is CALQPVVDTQYF. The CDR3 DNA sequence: TGTGCCTTACAACCGGTAGTAGATACGCAGTATTTT. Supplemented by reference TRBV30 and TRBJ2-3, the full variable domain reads SQTIHQWPATLVQPVGSPLSLECTVEGTSNPNLYWYRQAAGRGLQLLFYSVGIGQISSEVPQNLSASRPQDRQFILSSKKLLLSDSGFYLCALQPVVDTQYFGPGTRLTVL.

CDR3 sequence (DNA): TGTGCCAGTAGTGCCCGGTGGGACGGTGGCTACACCTTC. It specifies CASSARWDGGYTF. The chain couples TRBV19 to TRBJ1-2; a weak D match, TRBD1 (5 bases). CDR3 length: 13 residues. V was cut by 5 bases and J by 7 bases, with 14 bases left in between. Germline values: CDR1 LNHDA, CDR2 SQIVND (reference sequence).

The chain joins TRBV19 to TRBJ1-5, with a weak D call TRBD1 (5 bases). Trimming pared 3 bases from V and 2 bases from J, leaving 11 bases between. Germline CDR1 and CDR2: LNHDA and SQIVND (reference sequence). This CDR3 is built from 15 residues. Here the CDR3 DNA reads TGTGCCAGTAGTATGCCGGGGGGACGCAATCAGCCCCAGCATTTT. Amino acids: CASSMPGGRNQPQHF.

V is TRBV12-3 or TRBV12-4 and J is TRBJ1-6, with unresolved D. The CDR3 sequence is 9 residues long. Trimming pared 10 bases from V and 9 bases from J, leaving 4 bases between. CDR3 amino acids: CATRSPLHF. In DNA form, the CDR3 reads TGTGCCACACGTTCACCCCTCCACTTT.

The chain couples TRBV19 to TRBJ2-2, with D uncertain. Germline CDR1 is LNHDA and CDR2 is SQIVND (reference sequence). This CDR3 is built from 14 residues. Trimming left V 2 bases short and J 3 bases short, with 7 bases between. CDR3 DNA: TGTGCCAGTAGTATACAGCTTTACACCGGGGAGCTGTTTTTT. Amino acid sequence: CASSIQLYTGELFF. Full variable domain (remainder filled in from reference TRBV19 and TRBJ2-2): DGGITQSPKYLFRKEGQNVTLSCEQNLNHDAMYWYRQDPGQGLRLIYYSQIVNDFQKGDIAEGYSVSREKKESFPLTVTSAQKNPTAFYLCASSIQLYTGELFFGEGSRLTVL.

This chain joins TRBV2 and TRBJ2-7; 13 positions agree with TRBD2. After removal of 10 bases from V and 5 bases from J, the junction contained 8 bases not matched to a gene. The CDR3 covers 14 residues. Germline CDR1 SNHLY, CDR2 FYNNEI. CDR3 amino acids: CANKTSGGRDEQYF. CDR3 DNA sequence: TGTGCCAACAAGACTAGCGGGGGGCGGGACGAGCAGTACTTC.

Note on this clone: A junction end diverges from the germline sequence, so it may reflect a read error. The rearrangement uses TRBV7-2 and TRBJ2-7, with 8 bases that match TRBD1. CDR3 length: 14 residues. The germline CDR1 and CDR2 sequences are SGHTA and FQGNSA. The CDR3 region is CASSQGPSGGEVGF. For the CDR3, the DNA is TGTGCCAGCAGCCAGGGTCCCTCAGGGGGCGAGGTAGGCTTC.